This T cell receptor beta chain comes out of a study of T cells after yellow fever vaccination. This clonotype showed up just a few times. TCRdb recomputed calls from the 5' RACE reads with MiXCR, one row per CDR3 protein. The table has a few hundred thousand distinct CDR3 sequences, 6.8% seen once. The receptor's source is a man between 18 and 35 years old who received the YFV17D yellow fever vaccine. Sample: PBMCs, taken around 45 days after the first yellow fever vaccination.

The CDR3 sequence is CASSTSQGRNTEAFF. The CDR3 bases are TGTGCCAGCAGCACCTCACAGGGAAGGAACACTGAAGCTTTCTTT. This chain uses TRBV5-4 with TRBJ1-1, with D maybe TRBD1 (6 bases). Germline assignment: CDR1 SGHNT and CDR2 YYREEE (reference sequence). V dropped 4 bases and J dropped 1 base, with 14 bases sitting between them. The CDR3 loop spans 15 amino acids. The full variable domain, in which reference TRBV5-4 and TRBJ1-1 provide the parts outside the CDR3, is ETGVTQSPTHLIKTRGQQVTLRCSSQSGHNTVSWYQQALGQGPQFIFQYYREEENGRGNFPPRFSGLQFPNYSSELNVNALELDDSALYLCASSTSQGRNTEAFFGQGTRLTVV.